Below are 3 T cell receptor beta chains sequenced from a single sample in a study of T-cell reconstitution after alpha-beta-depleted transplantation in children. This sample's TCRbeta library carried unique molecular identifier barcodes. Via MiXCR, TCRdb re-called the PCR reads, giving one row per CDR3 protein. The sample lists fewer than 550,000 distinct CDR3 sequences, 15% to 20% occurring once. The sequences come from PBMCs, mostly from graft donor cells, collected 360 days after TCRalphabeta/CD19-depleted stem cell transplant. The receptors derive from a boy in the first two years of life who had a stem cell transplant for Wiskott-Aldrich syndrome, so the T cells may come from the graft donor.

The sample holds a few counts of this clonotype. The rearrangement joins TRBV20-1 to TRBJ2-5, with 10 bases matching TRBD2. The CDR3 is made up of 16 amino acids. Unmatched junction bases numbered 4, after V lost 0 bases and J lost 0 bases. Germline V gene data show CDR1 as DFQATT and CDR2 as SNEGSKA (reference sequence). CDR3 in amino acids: CSARDRGLADQETQYF. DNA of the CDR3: TGCAGTGCTAGAGATCGAGGACTAGCGGACCAAGAGACCCAGTACTTC.

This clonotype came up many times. As DNA, the CDR3 is TGTGCCAGCAGCTTAGGCCCCCTAGGCTACGAGCAGTACTTC. Protein product: CASSLGPLGYEQYF. V and J are TRBV11-2 and TRBJ2-7, with D uncertain. CDR1 and CDR2 (germline): SGHAT, FQNNGV. Trimming removed 1 base at V and 3 bases at J, with 10 bases between. CDR3 length: 14 residues.

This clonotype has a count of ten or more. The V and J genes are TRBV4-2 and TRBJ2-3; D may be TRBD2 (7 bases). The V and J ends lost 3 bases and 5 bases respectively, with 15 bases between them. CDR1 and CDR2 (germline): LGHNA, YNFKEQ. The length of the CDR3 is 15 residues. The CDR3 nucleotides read TGTGCCAGCAGCCATACAAGGGGGGGCCAAGATACGCAGTATTTT. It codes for CASSHTRGGQDTQYF.